These 16 T cell receptor beta chains came from one sample sequenced in a study of blood T cell repertoires in COVID-19. Assay used: immunoSEQ multiplex PCR; TCRdb lists only in-frame clones, some missing. Counted here are about 12,000 clones, 92% occurring once; the ten biggest clones make up roughly 30%. Sequencing was done on a sample of peripheral blood. These TCRs come from a woman aged 70-85 years with active COVID-19.

This rearrangement joins TRBV29-1 to TRBJ2-7, with a tentative D call TRBD1 (6 bases). The ends were cut back, 4 bases at V and 2 bases at J, with 9 bases in the middle. Germline values: CDR1 SQVTM, CDR2 ANQGSEA. The CDR3 length is 12 residues. This CDR3 reads CSVGDTTYEQYF. The DNA of the CDR3 is TGCAGCGTTGGGGACACCACCTACGAGCAGTACTTC.

The genes are TRBV5-6 and TRBJ1-6; 7 positions match TRBD1. The junction had 21 bases not matched to a gene; V was cut back by 5 bases and J by 7 bases. Germline V CDR1 and CDR2: SGHDT, YYEEEE. The CDR3 is 19 amino acids. The CDR3 is CASSRQGNEGVSGNSPLHF. Here the CDR3 DNA reads TGTGCCAGCAGTAGACAGGGAAACGAGGGAGTAAGTGGAAATTCACCCCTCCACTTT.

This clone was picked up one time. CDR3 in DNA: TGTGCCAGCAGCCCCGGAGGAGTAGCGGGAGTCAATGAGCAGTTCTTC. This codes for CASSPGGVAGVNEQFF. The chain uses TRBV7-2 and TRBJ2-1; 9 nucleotides match TRBD2. This CDR3 contains 16 residues. Germline V lookup: CDR1 SGHTA, CDR2 FQGNSA. V lost 5 bases and J lost 6; bases outside the gene matches: 11.

The chain combines TRBV28 with TRBJ2-7; a weak D match, TRBD1 (8 bases). Trimming removed 6 bases from V and 2 bases from J, with 35 bases in between. The CDR3 consists of 21 residues. CDR1 is MDHEN, CDR2 SYDVKM, per germline. CDR3 loop: CASRLVPGQAVSGRATYEQYF. CDR3 nucleotides: TGTGCCAGCAGACTCGTCCCGGGACAGGCAGTCTCTGGGAGGGCTACCTACGAGCAGTACTTC. The full variable domain, with the rest looked up from reference TRBV28 and TRBJ2-7, is DVKVTQSSRYLVKRTGEKVFLECVQDMDHENMFWYRQDPGLGLRLIYFSYDVKMKEKGDIPEGYSVSREKKERFSLILESASTNQTSMYLCASRLVPGQAVSGRATYEQYFGPGTRLTVT.

The V gene is TRBV23-1, the J gene TRBJ2-7; 10 nucleotides match TRBD1. TRBV23-1 is filed as an ORF, its function uncertain. Losses at the gene ends were 0 bases for V and 4 bases for J; bases not matched to a gene: 3. CDR3 length: 15 residues. Here the CDR3 DNA reads TGCGCCAGCAGTCAATCAGTGGGACAGGGGTACGAGCAGTACTTC. Its translation: CASSQSVGQGYEQYF.

This chain uses TRBV6-2 or TRBV6-3 with TRBJ2-1, with D possibly being TRBD2 (6 bases). The V gene's germline CDR1 is MNHEY and CDR2 SVGEGT. This CDR3 comprises 15 residues. The V end lost 2 bases, the J end lost 4 bases, and 12 bases lay between the germline ends. The CDR3 DNA reads TGTGCCAGCAGTTACCTACTAGCAGGTTACAATGAGCAGTTCTTC. Residues: CASSYLLAGYNEQFF.

V is TRBV15 and J is TRBJ1-3; TRBD1 matches 7 bases. J was trimmed by 0 bases and V by 1 base; bases with no gene match: 6. The germline V gene has CDR1 LNHNV and CDR2 YYDKDF (reference sequence). The CDR3 has 17 residues. The CDR3 sequence: CATSRGGDRASGNTIYF. CDR3 DNA: TGTGCCACCAGCAGAGGCGGCGACAGGGCCTCTGGAAACACCATATATTTT.

The V gene is TRBV24-1, the J gene TRBJ2-7; D call uncertain. CDR3 length: 10 amino acids. Deletions cut 6 bases from V and 7 bases from J, with 6 bases between. Germline V gene data show CDR1 as KGHDR and CDR2 as SFDVKD. The DNA for the CDR3 is TGTGCCACCAGTTTCGGGGAGCAGTACTTC. Protein product: CATSFGEQYF.

The rearrangement links TRBV19 to TRBJ1-2; 9 bases map to TRBD1. After removal of 5 bases from V and 8 bases from J, the junction contained 15 bases not matched to a gene. The CDR3 is 16 amino acids. From germline, CDR1 is LNHDA and CDR2 SQIVND (reference sequence). The CDR3 DNA follows: TGTGCCAGTAGTCCATCCGGGACAGGGTATTCTCGGGGCTACACCTTC. It is translated as CASSPSGTGYSRGYTF.

This chain joins TRBV27 and TRBJ2-1, with 11 bases identical to TRBD2. V lost 4 bases to trimming and J lost 5 bases; unmatched junction nucleotides: 4. Germline loops: CDR1 MNHEY, CDR2 SMNVEV (reference sequence). The CDR3 covers 15 residues. The CDR3 reads CASSSGTSGNNEQFF. The CDR3 DNA sequence: TGTGCCAGCAGTTCCGGGACTAGCGGAAACAATGAGCAGTTCTTC.

The chain is built from TRBV11-2 and TRBJ2-7; D not certain. Germline CDR1 is SGHAT and CDR2 is FQNNGV. The CDR3 totals 10 residues. V lost 4 bases to trimming and J lost 4 bases, with 2 bases between them. CDR3 sequence (DNA): TGTGCCAGCAGCTCGTACGAGCAGTACTTC. It specifies CASSSYEQYF.

The rearrangement joins TRBV24-1 to TRBJ2-2; D is possibly TRBD1 (5 bases). Trimming left V 4 bases short and J 4 bases short, with 15 bases between. This CDR3 has 16 residues. The V gene's germline CDR1 is KGHDR and CDR2 SFDVKD. CDR3 loop: CATSDFRETITGELFF. For the CDR3, the DNA is TGTGCCACCAGTGACTTCAGGGAAACGATCACCGGGGAGCTGTTTTTT.

The gene calls are TRBV4-1 and TRBJ2-5, with 8 bases lining up with TRBD2. Germline V gene data show CDR1 as MGHRA and CDR2 as YSYEKL. The V and J ends lost 4 bases and 4 bases, in that order; junction bases with no gene match: 8. This CDR3 has 15 residues. CDR3 sequence: CASSRLRTSIETQYF. The CDR3 DNA sequence: TGCGCCAGCAGCCGTCTCAGGACTAGCATAGAGACCCAGTACTTC.

Here the CDR3 reads CASSADRDGMNTEAFF. CDR3 nucleotides: TGTGCCAGCAGCGCGGACAGGGATGGAATGAACACTGAAGCTTTCTTT. This chain uses TRBV9 with TRBJ1-1; 8 bases fit TRBD1. The V gene's germline CDR1 is SGDLS and CDR2 YYNGEE. The CDR3 is 16 residues long. V gave up 3 bases and J gave up 0 bases; unmatched junction bases: 7.

As for this clone: Additional DNA sequences in this sample encode the identical CDR3. The CDR3 bases are TGTGCCAGCAGCTTAAGGACAGGAGGTATGAACACTGAAGCTTTCTTT. This sequence encodes CASSLRTGGMNTEAFF. The chain has TRBV7-9 and TRBJ1-1; TRBD1 agrees at 7 bases. CDR1 and CDR2 (germline): SEHNR, FQNEAQ (reference sequence). CDR3 size: 16 residues. V shed 2 bases, J shed 0 bases, and the junction held 6 bases outside the gene matches.

In nucleotides, the CDR3 is TGTGCCAGAAGCTTGGAGGGGGCCCCTCCGAAGCCCCAGCATTTT. It encodes CARSLEGAPPKPQHF. The V and J genes are TRBV7-5 and TRBJ1-5; TRBD1 reflects the table's D call only, with no check against the DNA. TRBV7-5 constitutes a pseudogene. CDR3 length equals 15 residues.